These 12 T cell receptor beta chains originate from one sample sequenced in a study of regulatory and conventional T cells in RAG deficiency. The assay was immunoSEQ multiplex PCR, and TCRdb's table has in-frame clones only and misses some. This sample has 25,000 to 35,000 clones; just under 90% occur once, and the top ten carry 5% to 5.5%. Separately, the same data were catalogued under a study of regulatory T cells. Per that study: Primers: 52 TRBV forward and 13 TRBJ reverse.

Sample: CD8+ T cells sorted from blood. The receptor source for this set is a human donor in good health.

The chain combines TRBV5-8 with TRBJ1-1; D is unclear. The CDR3 has 14 residues. Germline CDR1 reads SGHTS; CDR2 reads YDEGEE. V lost 4 bases, J lost 6 bases, and 16 bases lay in between. DNA for the CDR3: TGTGCCAGCAGCCCTGCCAGCGAGAGCCCTGAAGCTTTCTTT. As protein: CASSPASESPEAFF.

The chain uses TRBV28 and TRBJ1-3, with D tentatively TRBD1 (6 bases). CDR3 length: 15 amino acids. V lost 5 bases to trimming and J lost 4 bases, with 15 bases between them. Germline V gene sequence: CDR1 MDHEN, CDR2 SYDVKM. The CDR3 DNA sequence: TGTGCCAGCAGTCCACTTGGGGGCGCAGGAAACACCATATATTTT. Protein product: CASSPLGGAGNTIYF.

The rearrangement joins TRBV21-1 to TRBJ1-2. TRBV21-1 is noted as a pseudogene. This CDR3 spans 15 amino acids. CDR3 residues: CASSKEVPAFYGYTF. CDR3 coding DNA: TGTGCCAGCAGCAAAGAAGTACCGGCCTTCTATGGCTACACCTTC.

The rearrangement links TRBV9 to TRBJ2-4; tentatively, D is TRBD1 or TRBD2 (5 bases each). Germline V gene data show CDR1 as SGDLS and CDR2 as YYNGEE. The V gene lost 3 bases and the J gene lost 3 bases, with 10 bases spanning the gap. There are 14 residues in the CDR3. This CDR3 is CASSGGVNKNIQYF. The CDR3, as DNA: TGTGCCAGCAGCGGAGGGGTGAACAAAAACATTCAGTACTTC. Full variable domain (missing parts from reference TRBV9 and TRBJ2-4): DSGVTQTPKHLITATGQRVTLRCSPRSGDLSVYWYQQSLDQGLQFLIQYYNGEERAKGNILERFSAQQFPDLHSELNLSSLELGDSALYFCASSGGVNKNIQYFGAGTRLSVL.

The gene calls are TRBV30 and TRBJ2-5; a possible D gene is TRBD2 (5 bases). Per the germline V gene, CDR1 is GTSNPN and CDR2 is SVGIG (reference sequence). The CDR3 is 14 residues long. V lost 5 bases, J lost 4 bases, and 17 bases lay in between. The CDR3: CAWDFLGGSETQYF. CDR3 coding DNA: TGTGCCTGGGACTTTCTCGGCGGGTCAGAGACCCAGTACTTC. Together with reference TRBV30 and TRBJ2-5, the CDR3 gives the full variable domain: SQTIHQWPATLVQPVGSPLSLECTVEGTSNPNLYWYRQAAGRGLQLLFYSVGIGQISSEVPQNLSASRPQDRQFILSSKKLLLSDSGFYLCAWDFLGGSETQYFGPGTRLLVL.

The gene calls are TRBV19 and TRBJ2-7; 8 positions agree with TRBD1. The V gene end was trimmed by 0 bases and the J gene end by 0 bases; junction bases not matched to a gene: 7. CDR3 length: 17 amino acids. The V gene's germline CDR1 is LNHDA and CDR2 SQIVND (reference sequence). CDR3 in amino acids: CASSIDSGDRGSYEQYF. The CDR3 nucleotides are TGTGCCAGTAGTATAGATTCCGGAGACAGGGGCTCCTACGAGCAGTACTTC. The entire variable domain, with the rest obtained from reference TRBV19 and TRBJ2-7, is as follows: DGGITQSPKYLFRKEGQNVTLSCEQNLNHDAMYWYRQDPGQGLRLIYYSQIVNDFQKGDIAEGYSVSREKKESFPLTVTSAQKNPTAFYLCASSIDSGDRGSYEQYFGPGTRLTVT.

V is TRBV29-1 and J is TRBJ1-2; no definite D call. Trimming stripped 3 bases from V and 4 bases from J, with 12 bases between. Looked up from germline, CDR1 is SQVTM and CDR2 is ANQGSEA. The length of the CDR3 is 13 residues. CDR3 sequence: CSVDGEEGYGYTF. The CDR3 DNA reads as TGCAGCGTTGATGGGGAAGAGGGCTATGGCTACACCTTC.

The J gene is TRBJ1-6, the V gene TRBV30; 8 bases are a match to TRBD1. Germline values: CDR1 GTSNPN, CDR2 SVGIG (reference sequence). The CDR3 length is 14 residues. Trimming took 2 bases from V and 10 from J; bases not matched to a gene: 7. The CDR3 region has the DNA TGTGCCTGGAGTATAAGGACAGGGCTGTCACCCCTCCACTTT. Protein: CAWSIRTGLSPLHF.

This rearrangement joins TRBV7-9 to TRBJ2-7; D remains unclear. The CDR3 has 15 residues. Germline V CDR1 and CDR2: SEHNR, FQNEAQ (reference sequence). The V end was cut by 1 base, the J end by 0 bases, with 10 bases between. In DNA form, the CDR3 reads TGTGCCAGCAGCTTAGTGTCTCTCCGCTCCTACGAGCAGTACTTC. It yields the protein CASSLVSLRSYEQYF.

CDR3 sequence: CATTGLPSSYEQYF. CDR3 DNA: TGTGCCACCACCGGACTCCCAAGCTCCTACGAGCAGTACTTC. The V and J genes are TRBV10-3 and TRBJ2-7; TRBD2 is a possible D gene (5 bases). V lost 10 bases and J 0 bases, leaving 16 bases between the germline ends. Germline CDR1 is ENHRY and CDR2 is SYGVKD. The CDR3 sequence is 14 residues long.

The V gene is TRBV6-5, the J gene TRBJ1-2; D remains unclear. CDR3 length: 16 amino acids. The germline V gene has CDR1 MNHEY and CDR2 SVGAGI. Trimming stripped 0 bases from V and 4 bases from J, with 15 bases between. CDR3 DNA sequence: TGTGCCAGCAGTTACTCTATCGTTGGCTTACGCTATGGCTACACCTTC. Translating gives CASSYSIVGLRYGYTF.

The genes are TRBV11-3 and TRBJ2-3; 13 bases line up with TRBD2. V dropped 5 bases and J dropped 6; count of bases not matched to a gene: 8. The CDR3 is made up of 16 amino acids. The germline V gene encodes CDR1 SGHNT and CDR2 YENEEA. CDR3 region: CASSPWTSGGGDTQYF. For the CDR3, the DNA is TGTGCCAGCAGCCCCTGGACTAGCGGGGGCGGGGATACGCAGTATTTT.